This T cell receptor beta chain was recovered during a study of T cell changes during pregnancy in multiple sclerosis. This clone appeared a few times. CDR1 is SGDLS and CDR2 is YYNGEE in the germline V gene. V shed 4 bases and J 1 base; nucleotides not matched to a gene: 2. The CDR3 loop spans 14 amino acids. TCRdb's copy holds only in-frame clones and misses some; the assay was immunoSEQ multiplex PCR. This table has some 40,000 clones, around 92% appearing once. The chain joins TRBV9 to TRBJ1-1, with TRBD1 matching over 9 bases. The material was CD8+ T cells from peripheral blood mononuclear cells, obtained before pregnancy. The origin of this receptor is a female donor with multiple sclerosis, enrolled in a pregnancy study. Here the CDR3 DNA reads TGTGCCAGCAGCCCGGGACAGGGGAACACTGAAGCTTTCTTT. This translates into CASSPGQGNTEAFF.